The T cell receptor beta chain described here comes from a study of cytomegalovirus exposure and HLA in healthy donors. Overall study results and limits: For presence/absence analyses, sequencing depth was assumed to be roughly uniform across donors. Per published reports, the classifier diagnosed cytomegalovirus status with high specificity and sensitivity. In vitro confirmation showed three CMV-associated chains to be CMV antigen specific.

The PCR employed 60 Vbeta primers together with 13 Jbeta primers. Clones were sequenced by immunoSEQ multiplex PCR, and TCRdb holds only the in-frame ones, with some missing. The table includes approximately 53,000 clones, approximately 70% detected once. The CDR3 consists of 16 residues. Trimming removed 1 base from V and 4 bases from J, with 13 bases in between. Germline V gene sequence: CDR1 SGHVS, CDR2 FQNEAQ. As for this clone: Its antigen is unidentified.

This TCR derives from a woman aged 45-60 years in good health and CMV-seronegative. Sequencing was done on a sample of PBMCs. This chain uses TRBV7-8 with TRBJ2-2; D possibly corresponds to TRBD2 (6 bases). The CDR3 loop is CASSLVRSGLTGELFF. The CDR3 coding sequence is TGTGCCAGCAGCTTAGTTAGAAGCGGGCTCACCGGGGAGCTGTTTTTT.